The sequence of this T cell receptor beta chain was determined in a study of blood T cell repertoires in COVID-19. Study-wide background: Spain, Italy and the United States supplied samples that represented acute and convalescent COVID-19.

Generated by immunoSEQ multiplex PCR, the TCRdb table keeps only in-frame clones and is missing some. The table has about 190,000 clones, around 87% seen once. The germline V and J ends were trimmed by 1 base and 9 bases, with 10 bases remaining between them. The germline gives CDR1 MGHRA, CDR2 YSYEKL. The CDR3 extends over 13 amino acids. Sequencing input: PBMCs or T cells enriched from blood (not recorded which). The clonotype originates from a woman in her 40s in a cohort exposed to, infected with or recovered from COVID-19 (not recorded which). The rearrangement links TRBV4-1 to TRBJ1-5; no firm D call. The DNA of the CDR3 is TGCGCCAGCAGCCAAGGAGGAGGCGCGCCCCAGCATTTT. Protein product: CASSQGGGAPQHF.